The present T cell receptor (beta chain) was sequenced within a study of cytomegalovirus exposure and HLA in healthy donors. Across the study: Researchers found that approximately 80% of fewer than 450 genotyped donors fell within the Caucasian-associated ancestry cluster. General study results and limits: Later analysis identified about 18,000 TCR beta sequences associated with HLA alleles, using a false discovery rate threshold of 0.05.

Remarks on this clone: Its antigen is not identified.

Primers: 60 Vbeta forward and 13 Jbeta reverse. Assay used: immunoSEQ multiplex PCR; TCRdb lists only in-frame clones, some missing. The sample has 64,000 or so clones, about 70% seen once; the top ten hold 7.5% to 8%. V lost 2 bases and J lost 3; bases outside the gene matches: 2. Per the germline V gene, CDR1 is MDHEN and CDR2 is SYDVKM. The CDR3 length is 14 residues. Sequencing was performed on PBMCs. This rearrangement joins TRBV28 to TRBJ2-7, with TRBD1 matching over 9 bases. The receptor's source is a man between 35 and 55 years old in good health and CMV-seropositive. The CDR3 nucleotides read TGTGCCAGCAGTTTAGGGACAGGGATCTACGAGCAGTACTTC. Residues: CASSLGTGIYEQYF.